Listed below are T cell receptor beta chains from one sample, sequenced in a study of CD4 T cells in relation to SARS-CoV-2 and coronaviruses. The antigens these receptors bind are not known. This table comes from immunoSEQ multiplex PCR, and its TCRdb copy is limited to in-frame clones, with some not included. Counted here are 21,000 or so clones, just over 75% occurring once; the ten biggest clones make up approximately 29%. The source material was CD4+ T cells from PBMCs, cultured in vitro. The receptors come from a human donor in good health. Both conserved end residues are part of each CDR3. D genes are given only for firm matches. Expanded clones get a size class; other rows say once, few or many, or leave the size out.

clone_size,j_call,d_call,v_call,cdr3_aa,cdr3_nt
.,TRBJ2-1,TRBD1,TRBV10-3,CAINSPGQGRNEQFF,TGTGCCATCAATTCCCCGGGACAGGGCCGCAATGAGCAGTTCTTC
.,TRBJ1-4,.,TRBV30,CARGTTNEKLFF,TGTGCCCGCGGGACAACTAATGAAAAACTGTTTTTT
.,TRBJ1-3,.,TRBV14,CASSPLGPSSGNTIYF,TGTGCCAGCAGCCCACTCGGGCCCTCCTCTGGAAACACCATATATTTT
.,TRBJ1-5,TRBD1,TRBV6-5,CASSSGTASNQPQHF,TGTGCCAGCAGTTCCGGGACAGCCTCTAATCAGCCCCAGCATTTT
.,TRBJ2-2,TRBD1,TRBV15,CATSRVTGTGGGELFF,TGTGCCACCAGCAGAGTCACCGGGACAGGGGGCGGGGAGCTGTTTTTT
.,TRBJ1-2,.,TRBV5-1,CASSPTNEYGYTF,TGCGCCAGCAGCCCGACAAATGAGTATGGCTACACCTTC
.,TRBJ1-2,TRBD1,TRBV6-6,CASSYGDREVNYGYTF,TGTGCCAGCAGTTACGGAGACAGGGAAGTAAATTATGGCTACACCTTC
once,TRBJ2-1,.,TRBV28,CATSPTGLYNEQFF,TGTGCCACATCCCCGACGGGCCTCTACAATGAGCAGTTCTTC
once,TRBJ2-3,.,TRBV9,CASSPYTDTQYF,TGTGCCAGCAGCCCCTACACAGATACGCAGTATTTT
.,TRBJ1-2,.,TRBV7-2,CASSLAREGGYTF,TGTGCCAGCAGCTTAGCTAGGGAAGGCGGCTACACCTTC
.,TRBJ1-3,TRBD1,TRBV7-8,CASSLQGASGNTIYF,TGTGCCAGCAGCTTACAGGGGGCCTCTGGAAACACCATATATTTT
.,TRBJ1-1,.,TRBV7-8,CASSLPGQNTEAFF,TGTGCCAGCAGCTTACCGGGACAGAACACTGAAGCTTTCTTT
few,TRBJ1-1,TRBD1,TRBV5-1,CASSLGQSRDTEAFF,TGCGCCAGCAGCCTGGGACAGAGCCGGGACACTGAAGCTTTCTTT
.,TRBJ2-7,TRBD2,TRBV30,CAWRHFRDYQTYEQYF,TGTGCCTGGAGGCATTTCCGGGACTACCAAACCTACGAGCAGTACTTC
.,TRBJ2-1,.,TRBV27,CASSLSRGRDEQFF,TGTGCCAGCAGTTTATCTCGGGGTCGCGATGAGCAGTTCTTC
.,TRBJ2-3,.,TRBV5-1,CASSLNGRSSTDTQYF,TGCGCCAGCAGCTTGAATGGACGTTCAAGCACAGATACGCAGTATTTT
.,TRBJ1-2,.,TRBV5-5,CASSLSWGYGYTF,TGTGCCAGCAGCTTAAGCTGGGGCTATGGCTACACCTTC
.,TRBJ2-2,.,TRBV4-1,CASSQPHPTRERGELFF,TGCGCCAGCAGCCAACCCCATCCGACTAGAGAAAGGGGGGAGCTGTTTTTT
.,TRBJ2-3,.,TRBV6-5,CAIRGTATVDTQYF,TGTGCCATCCGAGGGACTGCGACCGTGGATACGCAGTATTTT
.,TRBJ1-1,.,TRBV7-9,CASSQQGGTEAFF,TGTGCCAGTTCACAACAGGGCGGGACTGAAGCTTTCTTT
.,TRBJ1-1,.,TRBV12-3/TRBV12-4,CASSLGQTAEAFF,TGTGCCAGCAGTTTAGGACAGACGGCTGAAGCTTTCTTT
.,TRBJ2-7,TRBD2,TRBV19,CASSVGLASTYEQYF,TGTGCCAGCTCGGTAGGACTAGCGTCTACCTACGAGCAGTACTTC
few,TRBJ2-7,TRBD2,TRBV5-1,CASSSRLAGDYEQYF,TGCGCCAGCAGCTCCAGACTAGCGGGGGACTACGAGCAGTACTTC
.,TRBJ2-3,TRBD2,TRBV7-7,CASRASVSSGRSSTDTQYF,TGTGCCAGCAGGGCCTCCGTCTCTAGCGGGAGGTCTAGCACAGATACGCAGTATTTT
.,TRBJ2-2,TRBD2,TRBV5-4,CASGRTSGRWMRELFF,TGTGCCAGCGGCCGGACTAGCGGGAGATGGATGAGGGAGCTGTTTTTT
.,TRBJ2-3,.,TRBV28,CASSSDRGTQYF,TGTGCCAGCAGTTCCGATAGGGGTACGCAGTATTTT
.,TRBJ2-7,.,TRBV5-1,CASSLGLGTSSYEQYF,TGCGCCAGCAGCTTGGGTCTCGGGACATCCTCCTACGAGCAGTACTTC
.,TRBJ1-3,.,TRBV19,CASALFEGENTIYF,TGTGCCAGTGCCCTCTTTGAGGGCGAAAACACCATATATTTT
.,TRBJ2-1,.,TRBV7-9,CASGTHLYNPPTEQFF,TGTGCCAGCGGGACTCATCTTTATAACCCTCCCACTGAGCAGTTCTTC
.,TRBJ2-6,.,TRBV5-1,CASSVGASWVRPSPFSGANVLTF,TGCGCCAGCAGCGTCGGGGCCTCCTGGGTTCGGCCTTCCCCCTTCTCTGGGGCCAACGTCCTGACTTTC
.,TRBJ2-1,TRBD2,TRBV4-2,CASSLRTSGNEQFF,TGTGCCAGCAGCCTACGGACTAGCGGTAATGAGCAGTTCTTC
.,TRBJ2-7,.,TRBV6-5,CASSYSNQAHEQYF,TGTGCCAGCAGTTACTCCAATCAAGCCCACGAGCAGTACTTC
once,TRBJ1-1,.,TRBV18,CASSQTTEAFF,TGTGCCAGCTCACAGACAACTGAAGCTTTCTTT
.,TRBJ2-3,TRBD2,TRBV28,CASSPTSGGESSTDTQYF,TGTGCCAGCAGTCCGACTAGCGGAGGGGAGTCTAGCACAGATACGCAGTATTTT
.,TRBJ2-5,.,TRBV9,CASSVESRVETQYF,TGTGCCAGCAGCGTAGAGAGTAGGGTCGAGACCCAGTACTTC
once,TRBJ2-5,.,TRBV6-5,CASSPISRGETQYF,TGTGCCAGCAGCCCCATCAGCCGGGGGGAGACCCAGTACTTC
.,TRBJ1-2,TRBD1,TRBV30,CAWGTGGFYGYTF,TGTGCCTGGGGGACAGGGGGTTTTTATGGCTACACCTTC
.,TRBJ1-6,.,TRBV4-2,CASSRTGDGSPLHF,TGTGCCAGCAGCCGCACGGGTGACGGTTCACCCCTCCACTTT
.,TRBJ1-1,.,TRBV28,CASSLNTGALRAFF,TGTGCCAGCAGTTTAAATACGGGGGCGCTTAGGGCTTTCTTT
.,TRBJ2-2,TRBD1,TRBV15,CATSRPRDRVTGELFF,TGTGCCACCAGCAGGCCCCGGGACAGGGTCACCGGGGAGCTGTTTTTT
.,TRBJ2-3,TRBD1,TRBV2,CASITGTATDTQYF,TGTGCCAGCATCACGGGGACAGCCACAGATACGCAGTATTTT
.,TRBJ2-3,.,TRBV5-1,CASSLEGKHTDTQYF,TGCGCCAGCAGCTTGGAAGGGAAACACACAGATACGCAGTATTTT
once,TRBJ2-7,.,TRBV6-1,CASSEVRHSEQYF,TGTGCCAGCAGTGAAGTAAGACATAGCGAGCAGTACTTC
.,TRBJ2-6,TRBD1,TRBV3-1/TRBV3-2,CASRYDRGSGANVLTF,TGTGCCAGCAGGTACGACAGGGGCTCTGGGGCCAACGTCCTGACTTTC
few,TRBJ2-3,.,TRBV20-1,CSASGPGPLSGF,TGCAGTGCTAGTGGCCCGGGACCCTTATCGGGTTTT
few,TRBJ1-2,.,TRBV30,CAWSVPPGQGGYGYTF,TGTGCCTGGAGTGTACCCCCGGGACAAGGAGGCTATGGCTACACCTTC
few,TRBJ1-1,.,TRBV4-1,CASSQGRTYTEAFF,TGCGCCAGCAGCCAAGGGCGGACGTACACTGAAGCTTTCTTT
.,TRBJ2-7,TRBD2,TRBV29-1,CSVELAGPEQYF,TGCAGCGTTGAACTAGCGGGACCCGAGCAGTACTTC
.,TRBJ2-7,TRBD2,TRBV3-1/TRBV3-2,CASSQAGVLAAPQYF,TGTGCCAGCAGCCAAGCCGGGGTACTAGCGGCTCCACAGTACTTC
.,TRBJ1-5,.,TRBV18,CASSEGGYSNQPQHF,TGTGCCAGCTCCGAGGGGGGGTATAGCAATCAGCCCCAGCATTTT
.,TRBJ1-5,.,TRBV5-6,CASSLALGSGNQPQHF,TGTGCCAGCAGCTTGGCCTTGGGGTCTGGCAATCAGCCCCAGCATTTT
few,TRBJ1-5,.,TRBV2,CASSEGAGQPQHF,TGTGCCAGCAGTGAAGGGGCGGGCCAGCCCCAGCATTTT
.,TRBJ2-4,.,TRBV19,CASSILATLAKNIQYF,TGTGCCAGTAGTATTTTAGCCACGTTAGCCAAAAACATTCAGTACTTC
.,TRBJ2-7,.,TRBV21-1,CASSKAVQGVYEQYF,TGTGCCAGCAGCAAAGCGGTACAGGGAGTCTACGAGCAGTACTTC